This TCR beta chain was obtained from a study of HIV-infected patients and healthy controls. Study outcomes and limitations: HIV-infected patients and controls differed significantly in mean usage of eight alpha and eight beta V genes.

No cell fractionation was done, so the repertoire covers all unsorted peripheral blood T cells. Alpha and beta constant-region primers primed reverse transcription of around 550 ng RNA. Alpha and beta chain libraries were made separately by chain-specific third strand synthesis with multiplexing indices. Each molecule carried a 12-nucleotide identifier made of two joined random hexamers added before amplification. TCRdb called the 5' RACE reads again in MiXCR, with one record for every CDR3 protein. The table has around 18,000 distinct CDR3 sequences, around 10% seen once; the top ten hold approximately 3.4%. The CDR3 covers 15 residues. The germline CDR1 and CDR2 sequences are MNHEY and SVGAGI. With V trimmed by 6 bases and J by 4 bases, 10 bases remained unmatched. With regard to this clonotype: Its antigen is not known.

The material sequenced was blood. The receptor comes from an adult in good health. This chain joins TRBV6-5 and TRBJ2-7; 9 bases match TRBD1. The CDR3, as DNA: TGTGCCAGCAGAGACGCGGGACAGGGTGGATACGAGCAGTACTTC. Translated: CASRDAGQGGYEQYF.